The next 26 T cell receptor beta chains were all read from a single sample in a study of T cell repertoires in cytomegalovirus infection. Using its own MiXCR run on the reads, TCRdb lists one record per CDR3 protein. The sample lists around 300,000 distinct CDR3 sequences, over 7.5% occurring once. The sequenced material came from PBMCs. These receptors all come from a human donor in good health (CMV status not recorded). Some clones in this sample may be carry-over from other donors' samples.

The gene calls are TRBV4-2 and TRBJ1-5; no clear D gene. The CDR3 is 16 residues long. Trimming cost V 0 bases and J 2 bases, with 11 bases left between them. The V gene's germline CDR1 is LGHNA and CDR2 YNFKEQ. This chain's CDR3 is CASSQEGFVGNQPQHF. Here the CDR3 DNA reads TGTGCCAGCAGCCAAGAAGGGTTCGTGGGCAATCAGCCCCAGCATTTT.

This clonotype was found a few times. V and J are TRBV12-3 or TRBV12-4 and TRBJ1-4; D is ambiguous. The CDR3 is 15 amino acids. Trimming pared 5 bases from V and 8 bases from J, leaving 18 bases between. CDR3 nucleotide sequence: TGTGCCAGCAGTAAAGCGACAACCCCCAAGGAAAAACTGTTTTTT. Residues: CASSKATTPKEKLFF.

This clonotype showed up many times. CDR3 in DNA: TGCAGTGCTAGGGTGGCTAGCGGGTCGGTCTACAATGAGCAGTTCTTC. Amino acids: CSARVASGSVYNEQFF. The rearrangement joins TRBV20-1 to TRBJ2-1; 8 bases match TRBD2. Looked up from germline, CDR1 is DFQATT and CDR2 is SNEGSKA (reference sequence). Trimming removed 3 bases from V and 3 bases from J; junction bases left unmatched: 10. The CDR3 runs 16 residues.

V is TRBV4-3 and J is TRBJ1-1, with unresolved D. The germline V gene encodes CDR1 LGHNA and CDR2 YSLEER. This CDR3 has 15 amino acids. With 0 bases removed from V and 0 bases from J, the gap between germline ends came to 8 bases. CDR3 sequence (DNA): TGCGCCAGCAGCCAAGACTGGCTCCTGAACACTGAAGCTTTCTTT. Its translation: CASSQDWLLNTEAFF.

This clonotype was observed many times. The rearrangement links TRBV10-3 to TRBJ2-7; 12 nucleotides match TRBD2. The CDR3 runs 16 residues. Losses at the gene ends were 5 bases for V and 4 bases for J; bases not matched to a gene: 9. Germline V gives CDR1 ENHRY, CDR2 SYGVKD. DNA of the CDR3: TGTGCCATCAGTTCCCTCCTAGCGGGAGGGAGTTACGAGCAGTACTTC. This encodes CAISSLLAGGSYEQYF.

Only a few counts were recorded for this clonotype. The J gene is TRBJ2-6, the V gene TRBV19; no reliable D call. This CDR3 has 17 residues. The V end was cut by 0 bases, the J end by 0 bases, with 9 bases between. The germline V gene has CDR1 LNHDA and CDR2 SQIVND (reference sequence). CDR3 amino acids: CASSIDPRSSGANVLTF. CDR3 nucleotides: TGTGCCAGTAGTATAGACCCCAGGAGCTCTGGGGCCAACGTCCTGACTTTC.

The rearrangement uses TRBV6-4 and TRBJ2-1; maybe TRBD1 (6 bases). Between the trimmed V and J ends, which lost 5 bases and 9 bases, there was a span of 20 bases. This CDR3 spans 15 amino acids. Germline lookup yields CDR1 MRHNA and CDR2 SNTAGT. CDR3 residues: CASSTGKGGAAEQFF. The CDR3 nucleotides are TGTGCCAGCAGTACGGGTAAAGGGGGAGCGGCTGAGCAGTTCTTC.

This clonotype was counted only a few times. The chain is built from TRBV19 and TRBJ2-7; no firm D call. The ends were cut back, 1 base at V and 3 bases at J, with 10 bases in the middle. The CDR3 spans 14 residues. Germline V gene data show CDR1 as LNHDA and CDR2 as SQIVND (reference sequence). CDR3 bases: TGTGCCAGTAGTATAGGCGCTGATATCTACGAGCAGTACTTC. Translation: CASSIGADIYEQYF. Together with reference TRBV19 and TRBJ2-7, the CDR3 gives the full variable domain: DGGITQSPKYLFRKEGQNVTLSCEQNLNHDAMYWYRQDPGQGLRLIYYSQIVNDFQKGDIAEGYSVSREKKESFPLTVTSAQKNPTAFYLCASSIGADIYEQYFGPGTRLTVT.

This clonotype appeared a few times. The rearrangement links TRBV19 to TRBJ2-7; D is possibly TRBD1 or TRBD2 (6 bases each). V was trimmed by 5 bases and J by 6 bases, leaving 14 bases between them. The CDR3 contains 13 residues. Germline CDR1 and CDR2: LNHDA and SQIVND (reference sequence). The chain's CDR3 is CASSPRRGGEQYF. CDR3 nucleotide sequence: TGTGCCAGTAGTCCCCGCAGGGGAGGCGAGCAGTACTTC.

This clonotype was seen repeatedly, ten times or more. For the CDR3, the DNA is TGTGCCAGCAGCTACCAGCGAGGACGGGGACGGAACACTGAAGCTTTCTTT. Protein sequence: CASSYQRGRGRNTEAFF. The chain combines TRBV7-2 with TRBJ1-1; the D gene is possibly TRBD1 (5 bases). The germline gives CDR1 SGHTA, CDR2 FQGNSA. There are 17 residues in the CDR3. Trimming left V 4 bases short and J 1 base short, with 19 bases between.

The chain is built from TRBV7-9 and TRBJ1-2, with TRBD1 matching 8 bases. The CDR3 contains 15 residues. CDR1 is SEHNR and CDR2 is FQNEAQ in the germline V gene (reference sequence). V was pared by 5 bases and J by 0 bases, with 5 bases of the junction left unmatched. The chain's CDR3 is CASSPRTGSNYGYTF. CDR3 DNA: TGTGCCAGCAGCCCGAGGACAGGGTCTAACTATGGCTACACCTTC. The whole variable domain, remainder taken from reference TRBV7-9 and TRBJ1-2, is DTGVSQNPRHKITKRGQNVTFRCDPISEHNRLYWYRQTLGQGPEFLTYFQNEAQLEKSRLLSDRFSAERPKGSFSTLEIQRTEQGDSAMYLCASSPRTGSNYGYTFGSGTRLTVV.

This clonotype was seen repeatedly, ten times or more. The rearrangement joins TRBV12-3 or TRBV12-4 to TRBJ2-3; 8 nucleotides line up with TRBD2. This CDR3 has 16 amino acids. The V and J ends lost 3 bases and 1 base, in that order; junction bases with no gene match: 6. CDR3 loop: CASSFFSGGGTDTQYF. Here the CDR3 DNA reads TGTGCCAGCAGTTTTTTCTCGGGAGGGGGCACAGATACGCAGTATTTT.

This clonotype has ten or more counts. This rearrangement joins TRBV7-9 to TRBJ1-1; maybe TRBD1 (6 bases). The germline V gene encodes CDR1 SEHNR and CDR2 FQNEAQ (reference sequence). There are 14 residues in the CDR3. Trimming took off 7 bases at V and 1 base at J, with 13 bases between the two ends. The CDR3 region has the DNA TGTGCCAGCACCACACAGGGAGCGAACACTGAAGCTTTCTTT. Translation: CASTTQGANTEAFF.

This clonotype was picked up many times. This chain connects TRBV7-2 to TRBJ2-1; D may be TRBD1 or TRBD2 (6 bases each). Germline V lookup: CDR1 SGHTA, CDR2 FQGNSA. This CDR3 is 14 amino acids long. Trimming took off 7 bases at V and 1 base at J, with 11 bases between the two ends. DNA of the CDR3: TGTGCCAGCACCAGGGGACTGTCCTACAATGAGCAGTTCTTC. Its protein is CASTRGLSYNEQFF.

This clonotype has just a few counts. CDR3 bases: TGTGCCAGCGCTGCGGGGGGCCGGAGGGAGACCCAGTACTTC. Residues: CASAAGGRRETQYF. V gene TRBV7-2 combines with J gene TRBJ2-5; TRBD2 agrees at 8 bases. The J segment lost 5 bases and the V segment lost 8 bases, leaving 10 bases of the junction unmatched. Per germline, CDR1 SGHTA and CDR2 FQGNSA. CDR3 size: 14 residues.

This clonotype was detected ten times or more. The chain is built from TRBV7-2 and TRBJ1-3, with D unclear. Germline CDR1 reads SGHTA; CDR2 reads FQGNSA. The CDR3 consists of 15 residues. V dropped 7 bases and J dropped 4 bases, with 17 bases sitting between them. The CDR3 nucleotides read TGTGCCAGCACCCGTCCGGGAATTCGAGGAAACACCATATATTTT. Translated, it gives CASTRPGIRGNTIYF.

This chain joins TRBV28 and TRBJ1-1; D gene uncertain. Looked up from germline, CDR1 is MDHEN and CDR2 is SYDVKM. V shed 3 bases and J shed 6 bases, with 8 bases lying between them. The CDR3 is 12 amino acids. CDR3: CASSFTDSEAFF. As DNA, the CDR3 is TGTGCCAGCAGTTTTACGGACTCTGAAGCTTTCTTT. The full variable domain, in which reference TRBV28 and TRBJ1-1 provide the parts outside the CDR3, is DVKVTQSSRYLVKRTGEKVFLECVQDMDHENMFWYRQDPGLGLRLIYFSYDVKMKEKGDIPEGYSVSREKKERFSLILESASTNQTSMYLCASSFTDSEAFFGQGTRLTVV.

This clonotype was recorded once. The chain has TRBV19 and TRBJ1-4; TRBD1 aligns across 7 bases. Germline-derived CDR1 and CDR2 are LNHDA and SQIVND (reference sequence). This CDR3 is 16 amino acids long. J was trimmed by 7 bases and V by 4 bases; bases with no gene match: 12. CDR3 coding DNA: TGTGCCAGTAGTAGAATTAGGGACAGCGTGGGTGAAAAACTGTTTTTT. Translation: CASSRIRDSVGEKLFF.

Written as DNA, the CDR3 is TGTGCCAGCAGTTACGGGGAAGCATCCTACGAGCAGTACTTC. It encodes CASSYGEASYEQYF. The rearrangement links TRBV4-2 to TRBJ2-7; possibly TRBD2 for D (5 bases). Looked up from germline, CDR1 is LGHNA and CDR2 is YNFKEQ. The length of the CDR3 is 14 residues. With 6 bases removed from V and 1 base from J, the gap between germline ends came to 13 bases.

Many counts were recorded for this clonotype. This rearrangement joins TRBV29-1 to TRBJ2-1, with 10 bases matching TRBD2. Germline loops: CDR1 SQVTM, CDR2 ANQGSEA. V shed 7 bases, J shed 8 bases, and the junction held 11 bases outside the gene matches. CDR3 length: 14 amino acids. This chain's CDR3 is CSGGASGRLDEQFF. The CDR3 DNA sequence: TGCAGCGGAGGGGCTAGCGGGAGATTGGATGAGCAGTTCTTC.

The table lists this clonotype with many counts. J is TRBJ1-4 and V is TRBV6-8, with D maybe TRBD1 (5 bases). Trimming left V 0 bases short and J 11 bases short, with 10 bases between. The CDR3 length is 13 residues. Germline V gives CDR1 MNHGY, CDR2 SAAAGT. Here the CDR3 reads CASSYSTEGKLFF. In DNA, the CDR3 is TGTGCCAGCAGTTACTCTACGGAGGGGAAACTGTTTTTT.

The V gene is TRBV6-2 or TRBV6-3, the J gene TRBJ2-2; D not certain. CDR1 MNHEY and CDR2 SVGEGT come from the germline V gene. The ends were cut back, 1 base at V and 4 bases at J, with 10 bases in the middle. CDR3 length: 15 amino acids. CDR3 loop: CASSYLTPGTGELFF. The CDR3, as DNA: TGTGCCAGCAGTTACTTGACACCGGGCACCGGGGAGCTGTTTTTT.

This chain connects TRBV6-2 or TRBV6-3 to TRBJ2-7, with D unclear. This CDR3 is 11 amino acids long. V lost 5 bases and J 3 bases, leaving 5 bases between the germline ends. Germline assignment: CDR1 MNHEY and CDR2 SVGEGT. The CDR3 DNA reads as TGTGCCAGCAGTCCCTACTACGAGCAGTACTTC. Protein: CASSPYYEQYF.

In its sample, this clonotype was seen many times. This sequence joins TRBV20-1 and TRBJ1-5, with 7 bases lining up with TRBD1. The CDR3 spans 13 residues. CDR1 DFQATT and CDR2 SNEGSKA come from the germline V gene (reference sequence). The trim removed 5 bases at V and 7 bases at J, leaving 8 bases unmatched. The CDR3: CSAPTGDGQPQHF. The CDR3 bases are TGCAGTGCTCCTACAGGGGACGGGCAGCCCCAGCATTTT.

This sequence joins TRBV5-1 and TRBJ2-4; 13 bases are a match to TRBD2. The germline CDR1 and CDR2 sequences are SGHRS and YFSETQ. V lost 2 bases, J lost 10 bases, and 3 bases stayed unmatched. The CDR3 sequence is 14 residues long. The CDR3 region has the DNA TGCGCCAGCAGCTTCGGACTAGCGGGAGAGATTCAGTACTTC. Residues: CASSFGLAGEIQYF.

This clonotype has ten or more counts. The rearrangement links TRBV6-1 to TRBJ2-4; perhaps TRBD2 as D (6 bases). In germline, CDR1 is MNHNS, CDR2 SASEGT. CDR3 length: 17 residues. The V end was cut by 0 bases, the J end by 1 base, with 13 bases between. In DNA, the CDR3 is TGTGCCAGCAGTGAAGCGCTGGAGGGAAGGGCCAAAAACATTCAGTACTTC. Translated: CASSEALEGRAKNIQYF.